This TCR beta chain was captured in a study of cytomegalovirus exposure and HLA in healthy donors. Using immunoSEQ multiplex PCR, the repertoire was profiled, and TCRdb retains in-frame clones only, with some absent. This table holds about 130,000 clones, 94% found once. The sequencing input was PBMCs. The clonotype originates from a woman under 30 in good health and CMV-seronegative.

CDR3 nucleotides: TGCGCCAGCAGCCCCGGGACTAGCGGGATCCGCCTCGTTTACGAGCAGTACTTC. Amino acid sequence: CASSPGTSGIRLVYEQYF. The chain joins TRBV5-1 to TRBJ2-7; 13 nucleotides line up with TRBD2. The CDR3 runs to 18 residues. Germline V gene sequence: CDR1 SGHRS, CDR2 YFSETQ. After removal of 4 bases from V and 4 bases from J, the junction contained 14 bases not matched to a gene.